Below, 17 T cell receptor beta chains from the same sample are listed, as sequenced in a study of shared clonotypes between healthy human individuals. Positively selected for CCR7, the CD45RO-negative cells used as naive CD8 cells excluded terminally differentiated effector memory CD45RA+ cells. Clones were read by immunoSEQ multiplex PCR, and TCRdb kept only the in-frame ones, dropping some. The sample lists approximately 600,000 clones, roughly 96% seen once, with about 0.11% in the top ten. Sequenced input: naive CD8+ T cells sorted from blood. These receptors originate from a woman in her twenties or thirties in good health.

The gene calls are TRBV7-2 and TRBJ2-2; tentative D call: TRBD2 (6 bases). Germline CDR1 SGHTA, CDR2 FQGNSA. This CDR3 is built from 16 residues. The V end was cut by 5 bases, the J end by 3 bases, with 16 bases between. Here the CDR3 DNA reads TGTGCCAGCAGCCGGTTCGTGGGAGGCCACACCGGGGAGCTGTTTTTT. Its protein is CASSRFVGGHTGELFF.

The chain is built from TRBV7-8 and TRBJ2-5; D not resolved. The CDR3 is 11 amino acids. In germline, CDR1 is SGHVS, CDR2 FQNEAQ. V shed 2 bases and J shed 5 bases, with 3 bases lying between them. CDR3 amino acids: CASSLIETQYF. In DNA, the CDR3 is TGTGCCAGCAGCTTAATTGAGACCCAGTACTTC.

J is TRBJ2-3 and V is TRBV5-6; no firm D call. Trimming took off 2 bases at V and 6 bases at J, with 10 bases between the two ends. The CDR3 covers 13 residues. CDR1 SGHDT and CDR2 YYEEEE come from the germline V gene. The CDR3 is CASSFGGIDTQYF. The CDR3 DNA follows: TGTGCCAGCAGCTTTGGTGGAATTGATACGCAGTATTTT.

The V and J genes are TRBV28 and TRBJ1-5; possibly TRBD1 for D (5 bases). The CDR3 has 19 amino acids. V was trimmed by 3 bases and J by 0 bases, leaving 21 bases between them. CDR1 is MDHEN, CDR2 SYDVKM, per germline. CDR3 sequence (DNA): TGTGCCAGCAGTTTCCCACAGGTCGGCAGGCCTTATAGCAATCAGCCCCAGCATTTT. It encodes CASSFPQVGRPYSNQPQHF.

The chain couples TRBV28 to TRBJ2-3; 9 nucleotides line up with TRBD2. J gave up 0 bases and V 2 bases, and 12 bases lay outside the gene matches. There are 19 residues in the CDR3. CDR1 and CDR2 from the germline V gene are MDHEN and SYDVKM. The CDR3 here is CASSLPTVSSGTSTDTQYF. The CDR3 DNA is TGTGCCAGCAGTTTACCGACTGTCTCTAGCGGGACCAGCACAGATACGCAGTATTTT.

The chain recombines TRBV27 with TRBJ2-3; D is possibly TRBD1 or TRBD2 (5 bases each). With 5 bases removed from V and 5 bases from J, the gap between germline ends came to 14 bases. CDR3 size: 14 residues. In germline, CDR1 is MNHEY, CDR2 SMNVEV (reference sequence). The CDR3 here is CASSPLGTGDTQYF. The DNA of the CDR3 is TGTGCCAGCAGTCCCCTCGGGACCGGAGATACGCAGTATTTT.

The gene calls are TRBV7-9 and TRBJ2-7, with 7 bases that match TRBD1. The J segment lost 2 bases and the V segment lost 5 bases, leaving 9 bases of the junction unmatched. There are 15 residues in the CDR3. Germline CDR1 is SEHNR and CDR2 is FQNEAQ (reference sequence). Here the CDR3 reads CASSPFRDSAYEQYF. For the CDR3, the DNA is TGTGCCAGCAGCCCGTTCCGGGACAGCGCCTACGAGCAGTACTTC.

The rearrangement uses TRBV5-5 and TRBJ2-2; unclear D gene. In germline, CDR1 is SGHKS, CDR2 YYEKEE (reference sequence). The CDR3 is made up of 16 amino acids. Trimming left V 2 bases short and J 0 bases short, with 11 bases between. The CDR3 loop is CASSFWLGTNTGELFF. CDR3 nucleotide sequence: TGTGCCAGCAGCTTCTGGCTGGGTACGAACACCGGGGAGCTGTTTTTT.

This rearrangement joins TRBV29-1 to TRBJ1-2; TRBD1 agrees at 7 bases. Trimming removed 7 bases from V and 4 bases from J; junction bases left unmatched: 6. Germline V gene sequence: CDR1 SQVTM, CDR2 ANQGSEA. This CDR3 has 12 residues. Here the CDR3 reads CSADRVGYGYTF. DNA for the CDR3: TGCAGCGCTGACAGGGTAGGCTATGGCTACACCTTC. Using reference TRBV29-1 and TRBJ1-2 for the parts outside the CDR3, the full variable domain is SAVISQKPSRDICQRGTSLTIQCQVDSQVTMMFWYRQQPGQSLTLIATANQGSEATYESGFVIDKFPISRPNLTFSTLTVSNMSPEDSSIYLCSADRVGYGYTFGSGTRLTVV.

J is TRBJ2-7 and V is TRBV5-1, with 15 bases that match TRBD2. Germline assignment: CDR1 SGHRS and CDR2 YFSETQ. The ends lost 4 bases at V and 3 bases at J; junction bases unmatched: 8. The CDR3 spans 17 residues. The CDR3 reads CASSLRTSGRGGYEQYF. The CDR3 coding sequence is TGCGCCAGCAGCCTTCGGACTAGCGGGAGGGGCGGCTACGAGCAGTACTTC.

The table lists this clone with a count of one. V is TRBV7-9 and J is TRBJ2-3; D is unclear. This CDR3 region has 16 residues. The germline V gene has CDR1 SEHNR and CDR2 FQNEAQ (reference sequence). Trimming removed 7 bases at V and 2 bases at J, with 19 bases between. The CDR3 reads CASTSSPAYYTDTQYF. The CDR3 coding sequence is TGTGCCAGCACCTCCTCCCCCGCTTATTACACAGATACGCAGTATTTT.

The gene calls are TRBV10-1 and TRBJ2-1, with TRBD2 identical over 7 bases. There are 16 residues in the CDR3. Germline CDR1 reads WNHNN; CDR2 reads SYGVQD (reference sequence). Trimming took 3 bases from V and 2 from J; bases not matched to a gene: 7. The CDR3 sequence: CASSDRRESTYNEQFF. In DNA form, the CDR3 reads TGCGCCAGCAGTGATCGGCGGGAGAGTACCTACAATGAGCAGTTCTTC.

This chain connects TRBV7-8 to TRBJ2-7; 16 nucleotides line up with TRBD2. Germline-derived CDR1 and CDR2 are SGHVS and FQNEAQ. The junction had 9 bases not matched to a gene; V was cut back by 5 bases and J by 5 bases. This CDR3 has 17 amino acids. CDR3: CASSPGLAGGPDHEQYF. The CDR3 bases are TGTGCCAGCAGCCCGGGACTAGCGGGAGGGCCTGACCACGAGCAGTACTTC.

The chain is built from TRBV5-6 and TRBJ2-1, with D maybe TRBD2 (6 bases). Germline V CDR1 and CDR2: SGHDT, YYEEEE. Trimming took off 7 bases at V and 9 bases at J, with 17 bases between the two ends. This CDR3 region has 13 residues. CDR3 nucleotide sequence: TGTGCCAGCGCCCAATGGGCGGGAAGTGAGCAGTTCTTC. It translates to CASAQWAGSEQFF.

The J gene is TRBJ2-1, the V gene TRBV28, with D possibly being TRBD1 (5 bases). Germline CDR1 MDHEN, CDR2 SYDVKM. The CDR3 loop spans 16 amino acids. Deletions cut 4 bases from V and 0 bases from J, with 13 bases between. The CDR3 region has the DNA TGTGCCAGCAGTTACAGGCCGGGCACCTCCTACAATGAGCAGTTCTTC. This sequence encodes CASSYRPGTSYNEQFF. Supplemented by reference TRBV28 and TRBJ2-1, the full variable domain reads DVKVTQSSRYLVKRTGEKVFLECVQDMDHENMFWYRQDPGLGLRLIYFSYDVKMKEKGDIPEGYSVSREKKERFSLILESASTNQTSMYLCASSYRPGTSYNEQFFGPGTRLTVL.

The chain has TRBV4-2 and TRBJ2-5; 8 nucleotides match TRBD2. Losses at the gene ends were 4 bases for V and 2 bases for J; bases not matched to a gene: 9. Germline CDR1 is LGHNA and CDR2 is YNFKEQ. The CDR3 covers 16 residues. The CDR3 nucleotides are TGTGCCAGCAGCCGAGAAGCGGGAGCCGTACAAGAGACCCAGTACTTC. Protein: CASSREAGAVQETQYF.

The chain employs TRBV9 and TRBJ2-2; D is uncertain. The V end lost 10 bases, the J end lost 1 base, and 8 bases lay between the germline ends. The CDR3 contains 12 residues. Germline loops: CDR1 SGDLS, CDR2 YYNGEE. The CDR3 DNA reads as TGTGCCTCCTTGGGGAACACCGGGGAGCTGTTTTTT. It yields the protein CASLGNTGELFF. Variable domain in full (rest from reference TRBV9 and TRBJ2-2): DSGVTQTPKHLITATGQRVTLRCSPRSGDLSVYWYQQSLDQGLQFLIQYYNGEERAKGNILERFSAQQFPDLHSELNLSSLELGDSALYFCASLGNTGELFFGEGSRLTVL.